The T cell receptor beta chain described here comes from a study of T cell responses to AZD1222 COVID-19 vaccine. General observations from the study: Mostly white British, mostly female donors; authors suggested clonal diversity may be underestimated. Following two doses of AZD1222, Spike-specific TCR breadth and depth rose.

Method: immunoSEQ multiplex PCR; TCRdb's copy keeps in-frame clones and lacks some. The sample has more than 95,000 clones; 65% to 90% are singletons. It was second doses at about 4 or about 12 weeks that were pooled. The CDR3 consists of 13 residues. CDR1 and CDR2 from the germline V gene are MDHEN and SYDVKM. V shed 3 bases and J 6 bases; nucleotides not matched to a gene: 4. In regard to this clone: The antigen is not known.

The genes are TRBV28 and TRBJ2-7, with 8 bases identical to TRBD1. This material consisted of peripheral blood, taken 28 days after the second AZD1222 dose. The TCR comes from an adult who received the AZD1222 COVID-19 vaccine. CDR3 DNA: TGTGCCAGCAGTTTTCAGGACAGGGCCGAGCAGTACTTC. Its protein product is CASSFQDRAEQYF.